The 27 T cell receptor beta chains given below trace back to one sample, sequenced in a study of T cell responses to AZD1222 COVID-19 vaccine. Sequenced by immunoSEQ multiplex PCR; TCRdb stores in-frame clones only, minus some. The sample lists approximately 91,000 clones, roughly 90% occurring once. Sequences were derived from peripheral blood, sampled on day 0 of AZD1222 vaccination. The origin of the receptors is an adult in good health.

The chain has TRBV3-1 (or the pseudogene TRBV3-2) and TRBJ2-4; unclear D gene. The V and J ends lost 1 base and 5 bases respectively, with 9 bases between them. The CDR3 is made up of 14 amino acids. CDR1 and CDR2 (germline): LGHDT, YNNKEL (reference sequence). Here the CDR3 reads CASSQAVLQNIQYF. The CDR3 nucleotides are TGTGCCAGCAGCCAAGCGGTGCTCCAAAACATTCAGTACTTC.

The V and J genes are TRBV19 and TRBJ2-1; D possibly corresponds to TRBD1 (5 bases). Per the germline V gene, CDR1 is LNHDA and CDR2 is SQIVND (reference sequence). V gave up 4 bases and J gave up 4 bases, with 11 bases separating them. This CDR3 comprises 14 residues. The CDR3 DNA is TGTGCCAGTAGTACCCGACAGAGATACAATGAGCAGTTCTTC. Translating gives CASSTRQRYNEQFF.

The chain couples TRBV18 to TRBJ2-1; D is perhaps TRBD1 (6 bases). Germline CDR1 and CDR2: KGHSH and LQKENI. The CDR3 sequence is 16 residues long. Trimming cost V 0 bases and J 13 bases, with 22 bases left between them. CDR3 nucleotides: TGTGCCAGCTCACCACCACAGGGATCCCCTGTTGCCCAACAGTTCTTC. This sequence encodes CASSPPQGSPVAQQFF.

The chain employs TRBV10-2 and TRBJ2-7; 7 positions agree with TRBD1. With V trimmed by 3 bases and J by 2 bases, 7 bases remained unmatched. The CDR3 runs 15 residues. Per germline, CDR1 WSHSY and CDR2 SAAADI. In DNA form, the CDR3 reads TGCGCCAGCAGTGATGGTGCAGGGGGAACCTACGAGCAGTACTTC. Translation gives CASSDGAGGTYEQYF.

V usage is TRBV19 and J usage is TRBJ2-2; D might be TRBD2 (6 bases). This CDR3 has 14 residues. Deletions cut 5 bases from V and 3 bases from J, with 10 bases between. The germline CDR1 and CDR2 sequences are LNHDA and SQIVND (reference sequence). The CDR3 region is CASSRPGDTGELFF. In DNA, the CDR3 is TGTGCCAGTAGTCGGCCGGGGGACACCGGGGAGCTGTTTTTT. Looking up the rest from reference TRBV19 and TRBJ2-2 gives the full variable domain: DGGITQSPKYLFRKEGQNVTLSCEQNLNHDAMYWYRQDPGQGLRLIYYSQIVNDFQKGDIAEGYSVSREKKESFPLTVTSAQKNPTAFYLCASSRPGDTGELFFGEGSRLTVL.

This chain links TRBV3-1 (or the pseudogene TRBV3-2) with TRBJ2-7; the match to TRBD1 covers 11 bases. Trimming cost V 1 base and J 6 bases; bases outside gene matches: 2. The germline V gene has CDR1 LGHDT and CDR2 YNNKEL (reference sequence). The CDR3 contains 14 residues. For the CDR3, the DNA is TGTGCCAGCAGCCAAGGGACAGGGGGCGCCGAGCAGTACTTC. Protein: CASSQGTGGAEQYF.

This clone has just one count. The chain employs TRBV2 and TRBJ2-3; either TRBD1 or TRBD2 may fit D (5 bases each). Trimming removed 8 bases from V and 4 bases from J, with 13 bases in between. CDR1 and CDR2 (germline): SNHLY, FYNNEI. The CDR3 is made up of 13 amino acids. The CDR3 spells CASSAGAPDTQYF. CDR3 sequence (DNA): TGTGCCAGCTCGGCCGGGGCCCCAGATACGCAGTATTTT.

V and J are TRBV7-8 and TRBJ2-2, with D perhaps matching TRBD1 or TRBD2 (7 bases each). The V and J ends lost 5 bases and 0 bases respectively, with 19 bases between them. The CDR3 spans 18 residues. Germline V gene lookup returns CDR1 SGHVS and CDR2 FQNEAQ. The chain's CDR3 is CASSPTSGGAANTGELFF. Here the CDR3 DNA reads TGTGCCAGCAGCCCGACTTCAGGGGGGGCCGCGAACACCGGGGAGCTGTTTTTT.

This clone was seen a single time. The chain recombines TRBV18 with TRBJ1-6; D is undetermined. V lost 3 bases and J lost 6, with 15 bases in between. The CDR3 has 16 amino acids. Germline V gives CDR1 KGHSH, CDR2 LQKENI. The chain's CDR3 is CASSPLTPRGNSPLHF. Here the CDR3 DNA reads TGTGCCAGCTCACCGTTAACACCGCGCGGTAATTCACCCCTCCACTTT.

This clone appeared a single time. This chain joins TRBV21-1 and TRBJ2-7. TRBV21-1 is a recognized pseudogene. This CDR3 is 14 amino acids long. CDR3 DNA: TGTGCCAGCCCGGGGGCTACAAGCTCCTACGAGCAGTACTTC. This encodes CASPGATSSYEQYF.

The chain employs TRBV6-5 and TRBJ1-1; 10 positions agree with TRBD1. The V gene end was trimmed by 5 bases and the J gene end by 7 bases; junction bases not matched to a gene: 7. CDR1 MNHEY and CDR2 SVGAGI come from the germline V gene. This CDR3 region has 14 residues. The CDR3 sequence: CASSQGQGRGEAFF. The CDR3 region has the DNA TGTGCCAGCAGTCAGGGACAGGGGCGGGGTGAAGCTTTCTTT.

The chain uses TRBV6-5 and TRBJ2-1, with a weak D call TRBD2 (7 bases). From germline, CDR1 is MNHEY and CDR2 SVGAGI. The CDR3 runs to 15 residues. Deletions cut 7 bases from V and 9 bases from J, with 22 bases between. In DNA form, the CDR3 reads TGTGCCAGCACCCGAAGACAGGTGGGGAGGGGTGAGCAGTTCTTC. It specifies CASTRRQVGRGEQFF.

The rearrangement joins TRBV5-8 to TRBJ1-1; 7 positions match TRBD1. After removal of 7 bases from V and 6 bases from J, the junction contained 12 bases not matched to a gene. The CDR3 contains 14 residues. CDR1 is SGHTS, CDR2 YDEGEE, per germline. The CDR3 DNA is TGTGCCAGCTCGGCCTTACAGGGGAGGTCTGAAGCTTTCTTT. Translating it yields CASSALQGRSEAFF.

The chain carries TRBV9 and TRBJ2-1, with TRBD2 matching over 8 bases. The CDR3 extends over 17 amino acids. Germline CDR1 reads SGDLS; CDR2 reads YYNGEE. Germline trimming cut 0 bases from V and 6 bases from J; bases unmatched to any gene: 11. The CDR3 reads CASSVDPPGGIGNEQFF. Written as DNA, the CDR3 is TGTGCCAGCAGCGTAGATCCCCCGGGGGGGATAGGCAATGAGCAGTTCTTC.

The CDR3 protein is CASSSRQGWDEQFF. In DNA form, the CDR3 reads TGTGCCAGCAGTTCCCGACAGGGTTGGGATGAGCAGTTCTTC. The chain joins TRBV5-4 to TRBJ2-1, with 7 bases aligning to TRBD1. Germline CDR1 is SGHNT and CDR2 is YYREEE (reference sequence). V was clipped by 5 bases and J by 8 bases; unmatched bases: 10. The CDR3 is made up of 14 amino acids.

The chain is built from TRBV5-1 and TRBJ1-1; 8 nucleotides agree with TRBD1. The CDR3 totals 15 residues. Trimming at V came to 4 bases and at J to 1 base, leaving 6 bases not matched to a gene. Germline values: CDR1 SGHRS, CDR2 YFSETQ. CDR3 sequence: CASSTRTGRNTEAFF. In DNA, the CDR3 is TGCGCCAGCAGCACCCGGACAGGGAGGAACACTGAAGCTTTCTTT.

The rearrangement links TRBV28 to TRBJ1-5; TRBD1 aligns across 10 bases. With V trimmed by 6 bases and J by 5 bases, 4 bases remained unmatched. CDR3 length equals 14 residues. Germline CDR1 and CDR2: MDHEN and SYDVKM. The DNA of the CDR3 is TGTGCCAGCAGACCGACAGGGGGCTATCAGCCCCAGCATTTT. This encodes CASRPTGGYQPQHF. The full variable domain, its missing parts supplied by reference TRBV28 and TRBJ1-5, is DVKVTQSSRYLVKRTGEKVFLECVQDMDHENMFWYRQDPGLGLRLIYFSYDVKMKEKGDIPEGYSVSREKKERFSLILESASTNQTSMYLCASRPTGGYQPQHFGDGTRLSIL.

The rearrangement joins TRBV10-3 to TRBJ1-3; 7 bases fit TRBD1. The V gene end was trimmed by 3 bases and the J gene end by 2 bases; junction bases not matched to a gene: 4. The CDR3 totals 15 residues. The germline CDR1 and CDR2 sequences are ENHRY and SYGVKD. The CDR3 DNA reads TGTGCCATCAGTGAAGGCGGGACAGCTGGAAACACCATATATTTT. Translation gives CAISEGGTAGNTIYF.

The chain combines TRBV6-5 with TRBJ1-1; 8 bases line up with TRBD1. The ends lost 0 bases at V and 4 bases at J; junction bases unmatched: 7. The germline gives CDR1 MNHEY, CDR2 SVGAGI. The CDR3 spans 16 residues. The CDR3 sequence: CASSYSSGGEVTEAFF. The CDR3 nucleotides are TGTGCCAGCAGTTACTCCTCAGGGGGCGAGGTCACTGAAGCTTTCTTT.

The CDR3 DNA sequence: TGTGCCAGCAGCGTGAATGCAGGGGAAGAAAAACTGTTTTTT. It is translated as CASSVNAGEEKLFF. The chain employs TRBV7-8 and TRBJ1-4, with D possibly TRBD1 on 6 matching bases. The CDR3 length is 14 residues. The V and J ends lost 5 bases and 8 bases respectively, with 15 bases between them. Germline CDR1 and CDR2: SGHVS and FQNEAQ.

About this clone: The junction departs from germline at one end; a sequencing error may be responsible. V and J are TRBV27 and TRBJ1-2, with no clear D. The CDR3 length is 13 residues. Germline values: CDR1 MNHEY, CDR2 SMNVEV (reference sequence). The DNA for the CDR3 is TGTGCCACCAGTGACGGAGGGAGCTATGGCTACACCTTC. It yields the protein CATSDGGSYGYTF.

The V call is TRBV24-1, the J call TRBJ1-1; a weak D match, TRBD1 (6 bases). The V and J ends lost 5 bases and 0 bases respectively, with 9 bases between them. CDR1 and CDR2 (germline): KGHDR, SFDVKD. CDR3 size: 14 residues. The CDR3 spells CATSAGVMNTEAFF. DNA of the CDR3: TGTGCCACCAGTGCAGGGGTTATGAACACTGAAGCTTTCTTT.

V gene TRBV21-1 combines with J gene TRBJ1-3; TRBD1, as called in the table, went unchecked against the DNA. TRBV21-1 is reported as a pseudogene. The CDR3 contains 16 residues. The CDR3 bases are TGTGCCAGCAGCACGGCAAGGACAGGGCCCGGAAACACCATATATTTT. It encodes CASSTARTGPGNTIYF.

The CDR3 loop reads CAWSGTISSYNEQFF. The CDR3 DNA sequence: TGTGCCTGGAGTGGGACAATTAGCTCCTACAATGAGCAGTTCTTC. The chain links TRBV30 to TRBJ2-1; tentatively, D is TRBD1 (5 bases). Germline V gene data show CDR1 as GTSNPN and CDR2 as SVGIG (reference sequence). Trimming took off 1 base at V and 0 bases at J, with 10 bases between the two ends. The CDR3 extends over 15 amino acids.

This clone was counted a few times. This chain links TRBV7-9 with TRBJ1-1, with a tentative D call TRBD1 (5 bases). Germline V CDR1 and CDR2: SEHNR, FQNEAQ (reference sequence). This CDR3 region has 15 residues. With 3 bases removed from V and 6 bases from J, the gap between germline ends came to 17 bases. The CDR3 DNA follows: TGTGCCAGCAGCTTTTACGGGGGATCGGACGCTGAAGCTTTCTTT. It yields the protein CASSFYGGSDAEAFF.

This chain uses TRBV13 with TRBJ1-4; D perhaps matches TRBD1 (5 bases). The CDR3 has 15 amino acids. The germline CDR1 and CDR2 sequences are PRHDT and FYEKMQ (reference sequence). V was pared by 4 bases and J by 5 bases, with 14 bases between. CDR3 loop: CASSSLGRTNEKLFF. Written as DNA, the CDR3 is TGTGCCAGCAGCTCCCTGGGACGGACGAATGAAAAACTGTTTTTT.

This clone was seen once. The chain links TRBV19 to TRBJ2-5, with TRBD1 matching over 8 bases. V trimming: 5 bases; J trimming: 5 bases; junction bases outside the gene matches: 4. This CDR3 has 13 amino acids. CDR1 LNHDA and CDR2 SQIVND come from the germline V gene (reference sequence). CDR3 in DNA: TGTGCCAGTAGTCCGGACAGGGACGAGACCCAGTACTTC. Translating it yields CASSPDRDETQYF.